The 19 T cell receptor beta chains reported below all come from one sample, sequenced in a study of response to subunit inactivated influenza vaccine. TCRdb analysed the RT-PCR reads with MiXCR anew, one entry per CDR3 protein. Seen here are 530,000 or so distinct CDR3 sequences, around 11% observed once, and the top ten hold roughly 10%. The input for sequencing was PBMCs from blood, taken on the day of vaccination. The source is a man aged 50-60 years who received an inactivated influenza vaccine.

V and J are TRBV11-3 and TRBJ2-5; D possibly matches TRBD1 or TRBD2 (6 bases each). The V gene's germline CDR1 is SGHNT and CDR2 YENEEA. The CDR3 sequence is 14 residues long. The V gene lost 2 bases and the J gene lost 4 bases, with 11 bases spanning the gap. This chain's CDR3 is CASSLTGASETQYF. CDR3 sequence (DNA): TGTGCCAGCAGCTTAACGGGGGCGTCAGAGACCCAGTACTTC.

J is TRBJ2-7 and V is TRBV7-6, with D perhaps TRBD1 or TRBD2 (5 bases each). Between the trimmed V and J ends, which lost 4 bases and 7 bases, there was a span of 17 bases. This CDR3 contains 14 residues. Germline assignment: CDR1 SGHVS and CDR2 FNYEAQ. CDR3 sequence: CASSSWDLEAEQYF. CDR3 bases: TGTGCCAGCAGCTCTTGGGACCTCGAAGCGGAGCAGTACTTC.

This clonotype appeared a few times. The chain recombines TRBV28 with TRBJ2-3; 12 bases line up with TRBD2. Germline CDR1 is MDHEN and CDR2 is SYDVKM. The CDR3 has 17 residues. With 6 bases clipped from V and 3 bases from J, the junction kept 10 bases outside the gene matches. CDR3 sequence reads: CASRPGLAGFETDTQYF. CDR3 coding DNA: TGTGCCAGCAGGCCGGGACTAGCGGGTTTCGAAACAGATACGCAGTATTTT.

The V call is TRBV24-1, the J call TRBJ1-5; tentative D call: TRBD1 (5 bases). Germline CDR1 reads KGHDR; CDR2 reads SFDVKD. This CDR3 has 15 residues. V shed 3 bases and J shed 8 bases, with 16 bases lying between them. The CDR3 sequence: CATSDTREGLEPQHF. For the CDR3, the DNA is TGTGCCACCAGTGATACCAGAGAGGGGTTGGAGCCCCAGCATTTT.

The V gene is TRBV3-1, the J gene TRBJ2-7; 9 nucleotides match TRBD2. Trimming took 5 bases from V and 3 from J; bases not matched to a gene: 11. The CDR3 sequence is 16 residues long. CDR1 is LGHDT, CDR2 YNNKEL, per germline (reference sequence). The CDR3 DNA follows: TGTGCCAGCAGCTCCACCGGGGCTAGCGGGATCTACGAGCAGTACTTC. Its translation: CASSSTGASGIYEQYF.

This chain links TRBV20-1 with TRBJ2-7; unclear D gene. The CDR3 totals 11 residues. V lost 6 bases to trimming and J lost 2 bases, with 8 bases between them. The germline gives CDR1 DFQATT, CDR2 SNEGSKA (reference sequence). The CDR3 DNA reads TGCAGTGCCCCTACTCCCTACGAGCAGTACTTC. Its protein is CSAPTPYEQYF.

This clonotype was seen repeatedly, ten times or more. The chain combines TRBV5-1 with TRBJ2-1; 7 nucleotides match TRBD1. V dropped 7 bases and J dropped 4; count of bases not matched to a gene: 5. Germline CDR1 is SGHRS and CDR2 is YFSETQ. This CDR3 is built from 13 residues. CDR3: CASRDSPYNEQFF. The CDR3, as DNA: TGCGCCAGCCGGGACAGCCCGTACAATGAGCAGTTCTTC.

This clonotype was observed a few times. V and J are TRBV20-1 and TRBJ2-4, with D unclear. V lost 4 bases, J lost 4 bases, and 2 bases lay in between. The CDR3 runs 10 residues. Germline V gives CDR1 DFQATT, CDR2 SNEGSKA (reference sequence). CDR3 nucleotides: TGCAGTGCTAAGAAAAACATTCAGTACTTC. Translating gives CSAKKNIQYF.

This clonotype was seen a handful of times. The V and J genes are TRBV18 and TRBJ2-7; D gene ambiguous. From germline, CDR1 is KGHSH and CDR2 LQKENI. Trimming stripped 0 bases from V and 2 bases from J, with 8 bases between. The CDR3 has 14 residues. DNA for the CDR3: TGTGCCAGCTCACCACCGGCGGACCCCTACGAGCAGTACTTC. Protein product: CASSPPADPYEQYF.

This clonotype has more than one count but fewer than ten. The chain couples TRBV15 to TRBJ2-7, with 8 bases identical to TRBD1. In germline, CDR1 is LNHNV, CDR2 YYDKDF (reference sequence). The J segment lost 0 bases and the V segment lost 3 bases, leaving 7 bases of the junction unmatched. The CDR3 is made up of 16 amino acids. The CDR3 DNA reads TGTGCCACCAGCAGCCCCGGGACAGGAGCCTCCTACGAGCAGTACTTC. Translated, it gives CATSSPGTGASYEQYF.

The chain has TRBV5-1 and TRBJ2-1; the D gene is possibly TRBD2 (5 bases). Germline CDR1 reads SGHRS; CDR2 reads YFSETQ. V lost 1 base and J lost 7, with 12 bases in between. The CDR3 covers 14 residues. This CDR3 is CASSLNPGMNEQFF. CDR3 coding DNA: TGCGCCAGCAGCTTGAATCCGGGGATGAATGAGCAGTTCTTC.

The chain links TRBV3-1 to TRBJ1-1; D unclear. Trimming left V 4 bases short and J 6 bases short, with 12 bases between. The CDR3 is 13 amino acids. Looked up from germline, CDR1 is LGHDT and CDR2 is YNNKEL (reference sequence). DNA of the CDR3: TGTGCCAGCAGCCCTACGGGAGGCGCTGAAGCTTTCTTT. It translates to CASSPTGGAEAFF.

This chain connects TRBV12-3 or TRBV12-4 to TRBJ2-5; 14 bases map to TRBD2. The V gene end was trimmed by 4 bases and the J gene end by 9 bases; junction bases not matched to a gene: 7. This CDR3 region has 15 residues. CDR3 residues: CASSSGTSGGGPQYF. CDR3 bases: TGTGCCAGCAGTTCCGGGACTAGCGGGGGTGGTCCCCAGTACTTC.

The CDR3 loop reads CASSLDGSGHGAGFF. The CDR3 DNA sequence: TGTGCCAGCAGCTTAGATGGGTCGGGACACGGTGCTGGATTCTTT. The rearrangement uses TRBV11-2 and TRBJ1-1, with D possibly being TRBD1 (6 bases). Trimming stripped 0 bases from V and 14 bases from J, with 22 bases between. Germline values: CDR1 SGHAT, CDR2 FQNNGV. This CDR3 has 15 amino acids.

V gene TRBV4-1 combines with J gene TRBJ2-1, with 10 bases matching TRBD2. CDR1 is MGHRA, CDR2 YSYEKL, per germline. Trimming at V came to 4 bases and at J to 4 bases, leaving 10 bases not matched to a gene. The CDR3 spans 17 residues. Here the CDR3 reads CASSLEPGLAPYNEQFF. DNA for the CDR3: TGCGCCAGCAGCCTCGAACCGGGACTAGCGCCGTACAATGAGCAGTTCTTC.

This chain joins TRBV12-3 or TRBV12-4 and TRBJ1-1; D possibly corresponds to TRBD1 (6 bases). Trimming stripped 5 bases from V and 4 bases from J, with 32 bases between. The CDR3 spans 20 residues. Here the CDR3 DNA reads TGTGCCAGCAGTCCCAGGGGTGGGGGCCGCCTAAGGGGGTTGCGCACTGAAGCTTTCTTT. Residues: CASSPRGGGRLRGLRTEAFF.

This clonotype appeared a few times. J is TRBJ2-7 and V is TRBV20-1; tentatively, D is TRBD2 (6 bases). The CDR3 contains 11 residues. Germline V lookup: CDR1 DFQATT, CDR2 SNEGSKA (reference sequence). Trimming took 5 bases from V and 6 from J, leaving 11 bases between them. CDR3 nucleotides: TGCAGTGCTCGACTAGTCCCCGAGCAGTACTTC. Translated: CSARLVPEQYF.

This clonotype was counted only a few times. The V and J genes are TRBV10-2 and TRBJ2-7, with 10 bases aligning to TRBD2. V trimming: 7 bases; J trimming: 2 bases; junction bases outside the gene matches: 2. The CDR3 extends over 13 amino acids. Germline values: CDR1 WSHSY, CDR2 SAAADI. The CDR3 is CASTLAGTYEQYF. CDR3 bases: TGCGCCAGCACACTAGCGGGGACCTACGAGCAGTACTTC.

This clonotype was seen only a few times. This chain links TRBV4-3 with TRBJ1-6; no clear D gene. The V end was cut by 0 bases, the J end by 6 bases, with 15 bases between. Germline loops: CDR1 LGHNA, CDR2 YSLEER. CDR3 length: 17 amino acids. The CDR3 sequence is CASSQDHPSSFNSPLHF. The DNA of the CDR3 is TGCGCCAGCAGCCAAGATCACCCATCGTCGTTTAATTCACCCCTCCACTTT.